The clone carrying this T cell receptor beta chain was recorded only once. This sample stems from a study of long-term antiretroviral therapy in people with HIV. The CDR3 runs to 14 residues. It was version v3.0 of the immunoSEQ assay that was run at survey level. Measured with immunoSEQ multiplex PCR; TCRdb has only the in-frame clones, and not every one. In the table there are 25,000 to 30,000 clones, 93% of which are singletons. The clonotype originates from a man aged 40-50 years with HIV. The chain combines TRBV21-1 with TRBJ1-1; no check of the table's D call, TRBD1, against the DNA was made. TRBV21-1 is a listed pseudogene. Sequencing was performed on unsorted PBMCs, taken 6.2 years after starting antiretroviral therapy. This chain's CDR3 is CASSSEQDYTEAFF. The CDR3 nucleotides are TGTGCCAGCAGCTCCGAACAGGATTACACTGAAGCTTTCTTT.